This T cell receptor beta chain was sequenced in a study of post-analysis software for immune sequencing data (dated by TCRdb to between 2014 and 2017). For the study in its entirety: Recorded disease courses included relapsing-remitting, secondary progressive and progressive-relapsing multiple sclerosis, with some patients lacking subtype annotation. A subset of samples was prepared in parallel using single-end sample barcoding, then pooled and co-amplified after Illumina adapter ligation. Patient repertoires were compared against roughly 11 previously published healthy control repertoires from donors aged roughly 6 to 26 years.

This clonotype was found a few times. What this receptor recognizes is not known. Base-call qualities are not available, and no considerably larger clone is one nucleotide away. To demonstrate the VDJtools post-analysis software, TCR beta repertoires were profiled from the peripheral blood of about 13 young patients with multiple sclerosis. The multiple sclerosis patients were children and adolescents between roughly 6 and 17 years of age. Receptor amplification or capture employed PCR. The instrument given in TCRdb is Illumina HiSeq 2500. To reduce PCR and sequencing biases, unique molecular identifiers were built into the TCR beta cDNA libraries. Per 1 to 10 million input T cells, 500,000 or so cDNA molecules were obtained, such that each molecule approximated one T cell. The patient libraries were prepared and sequenced using the same protocol as the earlier healthy control dataset. Samples belonging to the same batch were prepared together, multiplexed and sequenced on a shared HiSeq lane. On the study's bioinformatics: MIGEC handled the raw barcoded reads, throwing out single-read molecular identifier groups before consensus assembly and CDR3 extraction. VDJtools was used for post-analysis of the clonotype tables, and diversity was normalized by down-sampling every dataset to the size of the smallest sample. Repertoire overlap clustering matched CDR3 amino acid but not nucleotide sequences to correct batch-related cross-sample contamination. TCRdb took the public reads, trimmed them with fastp at Q25, ran MiXCR for clone calling and kept in-frame beta chains. Entries that share a CDR3 protein sequence are merged under the most common genes and DNA. These V and J calls originate from TCRdb's pipeline instead of the authors' own analysis. In all, the sample holds hundreds of thousands of distinct CDR3 sequences, and 55% to 60% of those were seen once. About 11% of the sample rests with the top ten.

Inclusive of the bounding cysteine and phenylalanine, the CDR3 is 14 residues long. Here the CDR3 DNA is all that survives: 42 bases in frame from base 1. The V and J ends are trimmed by 1 base and 1 base, leaving 8 bases between them. CDR1 and CDR2 were assigned from the germline V gene as SGHRS and YFSETQ. Summary of the overall study and its limitations: Significantly higher frequencies in patients than in controls were found for roughly 5 TRBV segments, including TRBV5-6, TRBV5-1 and TRBV20-1. Multiple sclerosis patients had significantly lower normalized Chao1 diversity than controls, a result that suggests substantial peripheral T-cell clonal expansion. Strong co-clustering of samples prepared in the same batch was shown by direct clustering with F measure, prompting a batch-effect correction. The control group was slightly older than the multiple sclerosis patient group.

The specimen was blood. The sequence is built from TRBV5-1 and TRBJ2-5; the D call is possibly TRBD1 or TRBD2, each sharing 6 bases. This TCR was recovered from a girl aged 2-9 years with multiple sclerosis. Here the CDR3 is given as CASSLRGAQETQYF. The DNA sequence is TGCGCCAGCAGCTTGAGGGGGGCCCAAGAGACCCAGTACTTC.